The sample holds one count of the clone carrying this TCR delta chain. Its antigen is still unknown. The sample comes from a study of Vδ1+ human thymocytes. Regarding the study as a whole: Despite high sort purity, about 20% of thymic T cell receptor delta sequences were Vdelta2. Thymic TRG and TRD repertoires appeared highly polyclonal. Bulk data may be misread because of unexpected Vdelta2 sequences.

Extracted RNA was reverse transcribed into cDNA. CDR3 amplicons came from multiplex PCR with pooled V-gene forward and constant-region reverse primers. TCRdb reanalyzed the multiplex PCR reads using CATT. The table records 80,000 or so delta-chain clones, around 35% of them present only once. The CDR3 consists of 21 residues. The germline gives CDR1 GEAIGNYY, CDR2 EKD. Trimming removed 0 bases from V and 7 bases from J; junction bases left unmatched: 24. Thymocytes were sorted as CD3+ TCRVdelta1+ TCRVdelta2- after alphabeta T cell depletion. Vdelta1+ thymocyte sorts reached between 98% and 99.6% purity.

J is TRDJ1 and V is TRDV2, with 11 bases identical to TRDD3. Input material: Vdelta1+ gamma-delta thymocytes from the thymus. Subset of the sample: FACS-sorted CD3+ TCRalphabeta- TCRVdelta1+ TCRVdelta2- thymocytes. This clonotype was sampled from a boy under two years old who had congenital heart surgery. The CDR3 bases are TGTGCCTGTGACACCTCCGCCTTCATATTCTCTGGGGGATACCGTAATGGTAAACTCATCTTT. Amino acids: CACDTSAFIFSGGYRNGKLIF.